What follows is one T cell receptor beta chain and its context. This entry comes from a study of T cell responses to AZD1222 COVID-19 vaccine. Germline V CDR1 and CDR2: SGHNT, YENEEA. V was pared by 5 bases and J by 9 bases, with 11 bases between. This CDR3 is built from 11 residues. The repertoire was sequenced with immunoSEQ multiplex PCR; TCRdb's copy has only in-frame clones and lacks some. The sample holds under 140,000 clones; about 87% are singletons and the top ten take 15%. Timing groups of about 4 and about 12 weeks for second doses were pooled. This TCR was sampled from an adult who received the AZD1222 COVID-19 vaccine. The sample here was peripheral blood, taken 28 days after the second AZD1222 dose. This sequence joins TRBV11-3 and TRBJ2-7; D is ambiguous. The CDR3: CASSGRLGQYF. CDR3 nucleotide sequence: TGTGCCAGCAGCGGGCGGTTGGGGCAGTACTTC.